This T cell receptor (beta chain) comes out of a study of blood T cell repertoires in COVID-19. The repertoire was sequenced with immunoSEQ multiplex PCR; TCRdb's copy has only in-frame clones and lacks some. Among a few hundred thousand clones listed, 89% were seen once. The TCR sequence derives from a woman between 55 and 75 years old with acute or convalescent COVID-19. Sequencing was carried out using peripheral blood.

In DNA, the CDR3 is TGTGCCAGTAGTTTACCGGGACAAAGGGCCAACGTCCTGACTTTC. It yields the protein CASSLPGQRANVLTF. The V call is TRBV19, the J call TRBJ2-6, with a possible D match to TRBD1 (6 bases). This CDR3 is 15 amino acids long. Trimming stripped 5 bases from V and 5 bases from J, with 13 bases between. Looked up from germline, CDR1 is LNHDA and CDR2 is SQIVND (reference sequence).